The rows below give T cell receptor beta chains drawn from one sample of a study of beta chain features in type 1 diabetes. Sequenced by immunoSEQ multiplex PCR; TCRdb stores in-frame clones only, minus some. The sample yields fewer than 250,000 clones, over 65% seen once. The sample was naive CD4+ T cells from blood. Receptors were obtained from a man aged 30 to 45 in good health. Both conserved end residues are part of each CDR3.

>TRBV10-3|TRBJ2-3
CAIGRQEDTQYF
>TRBV30|TRBJ1-1
CAWTLWGLGTEAFF
>TRBV29-1|TRBJ2-1
CSAAGTSDYNEQFF
>TRBV27|TRBJ2-3
CASSRLAGLTDTQYF
>TRBV6-5|TRBJ2-5
CASSYRGHRETQYF
>TRBV30|TRBJ1-6
CAWTRSVGSPLHF
>TRBV14|TRBJ2-1
CASSQRTSNEQFF
>TRBV25-1|TRBJ2-3
CASSGPWDRVSTDTQYF
>TRBV5-4|TRBJ2-3
CASSFSGFEETQYF
>TRBV7-9|TRBJ2-1
CASSLEGQGLLNEQFF
>TRBV7-2|TRBJ2-1
CASSLRRGTGNEQFF
>TRBV25-1|TRBJ2-6
CASSPWGAGANVLTF
>TRBV5-6|TRBJ1-2
CASRPGTGTYGYTF
>TRBV13|TRBJ2-1
CASSLGGSSYNEQFF
>TRBV30|TRBJ1-1
CAWSLGATEAFF
>TRBV4-1|TRBJ2-5
CASSQDGGGARETQYF
>TRBV30|TRBJ2-1
CAWSVSRSDEQFF
>TRBV4-2|TRBJ2-5
CASSLRLAGEETQYF
>TRBV10-3|TRBJ2-7
CAISETHLTTYEQYF
>TRBV30|TRBJ1-6
CAWSPEGQRPLHF
>TRBV7-9|TRBJ1-1
CASSHRDRGAFF
>TRBV7-2|TRBJ2-1
CASSLGSGWHEQFF
>TRBV5-1|TRBJ1-2
CASSLDAGSYTF
>TRBV9|TRBJ2-1
CASNADNRGVNEQFF
>TRBV29-1|TRBJ1-1
CSVRENTEAFF
>TRBV29-1|TRBJ2-3
CSVLAGAGTDTQYF
>TRBV5-1|TRBJ2-7
CASSGTSYEQYF
>TRBV30|TRBJ2-3
CAWASTDTQYF
>TRBV30|TRBJ1-1
CARRGANTEAFF
>TRBV9|TRBJ1-1
CASSVEPSMNTEAFF
>TRBV30|TRBJ2-3
CASTKGRLSTDTQYF
>TRBV5-1|TRBJ1-1
CASSPGTGADTEAFF
>TRBV29-1|TRBJ2-3
CSVDGSSREMSTDTQYF
>TRBV30|TRBJ1-5
CAWSYRAEQPQHF
>TRBV30|TRBJ2-2
CAWNRGPSGELFF
>TRBV29-1|TRBJ1-2
CSVEGRGGYGYTF
>TRBV7-2|TRBJ1-2
CASSDPTGYLDYTF
>TRBV10-3|TRBJ2-5
CAIQGRPGETQYF
>TRBV30|TRBJ2-7
CAWSPWGRYEQYF
>TRBV4-1|TRBJ2-1
CASSQDPAGGSYNEQFF